A single T cell receptor (beta chain) is shown here with its context. Seattle cases were enrolled at active infection and followed longitudinally. The data are from a study of blood T cell repertoires in COVID-19. At the level of the study: Sites in the United States, Italy and Spain provided acute and convalescent COVID-19 samples. Sources were T cells, B-cell-depleted T cells, or PBMCs; the material itself was cDNA or gDNA.

Germline V CDR1 and CDR2: SGDLS, YYNGEE. V shed 4 bases and J 6 bases; nucleotides not matched to a gene: 6. This CDR3 has 15 residues. Libraries were prepared by immunoSEQ multiplex PCR; TCRdb keeps only in-frame clonotypes and omits some of them. The sample gives some 200,000 clones, about 86% of which show up once; roughly an eighth is in the top ten. The origin of this receptor is a woman in her 70s with COVID-19, enrolled during active disease. Sequenced input: peripheral blood. The chain has TRBV9 and TRBJ2-1, with 11 bases lining up with TRBD1. DNA for the CDR3: TGTGCCAGCAGCCTAGGGACAGGGGGATCCAATGAGCAGTTCTTC. It translates to CASSLGTGGSNEQFF.